A selection of T cell receptor beta chains follows, all from one sample in a study of T cells in Graves' hyperthyroidism and ophthalmopathy. TCRdb itself ran the multiplex PCR reads through MiXCR, one entry per CDR3 protein. The sample has 490,000 or so distinct CDR3 sequences; about 15% are singletons. The sequenced sample consisted of blood. Receptors were obtained from a woman younger than 45 with Graves' ophthalmopathy. The CDR3 runs from the conserved cysteine through the conserved F or W. D genes are given only for firm matches. Size is stated for part of the rows, as once, few or many counts, or as a class when the clone is expanded.

d_call clone_size j_call v_call cdr3_nt cdr3_aa
TRBD2 NA TRBJ2-2 TRBV12-3/TRBV12-4 TGTGCCAGCAGTCGGATACTAGCGGGGGGGAACACCGGGGAGCTGTTTTTT CASSRILAGGNTGELFF
NA many TRBJ2-7 TRBV3-1 TGTGCCAGCAGCCAGTATCGGGTGGACAGTTTCTCCTACGAGCAGTACTTC CASSQYRVDSFSYEQYF
NA NA TRBJ2-1 TRBV12-5 TGTGCTAGTGGCCCGGACGGGGGGCCCCCCAACAATGAGCAGTTCTTC CASGPDGGPPNNEQFF
TRBD1 NA TRBJ1-4 TRBV4-1 TGCGCCAGCAGCCCGGGGACAGGGTCGGATGAAAAACTGTTTTTT CASSPGTGSDEKLFF
TRBD1 few TRBJ1-2 TRBV28 TGTGCCAGCAGACTACAGGGGGTTTATGGCTACACCTTC CASRLQGVYGYTF
NA NA TRBJ1-3 TRBV7-2 TGTGCCAGCAGCTTAGGTTCAGGGGTGACTGGAAACACCATATATTTT CASSLGSGVTGNTIYF
TRBD1 NA TRBJ1-4 TRBV10-3 TGTGCCATCAGTGAGGGACAGGTTAATGAAAAACTGTTTTTT CAISEGQVNEKLFF
NA many TRBJ2-1 TRBV3-2 TGTGCCAGCAGCCGATGGACAGGGGGCGGAGATGAGCAGTTCTTC CASSRWTGGGDEQFF
NA many TRBJ2-1 TRBV20-1 TGCAGTGCTAGAGAACCCATAGCGTACAATGAGCAGTTCTTC CSAREPIAYNEQFF
NA many TRBJ1-2 TRBV12-3/TRBV12-4 TGTGCCAGCAGCTTAGACAGGAACTATGGCTACACCTTC CASSLDRNYGYTF
TRBD2 few TRBJ2-7 TRBV20-1 TGCAGTGCTTATAATGGACTAGCTGAGGGCGAGCAGTACTTC CSAYNGLAEGEQYF
TRBD1 NA TRBJ1-2 TRBV5-8 TGTGCCAGCAACTTCGGACAGGGCGTCTATGGCTACACCTTC CASNFGQGVYGYTF
NA NA TRBJ2-7 TRBV10-3 TGTGCCAGCAGACAGGCTGGGGGCGAGCAGTACTTC CASRQAGGEQYF
NA NA TRBJ1-1 TRBV9 TGTGCCAGCAGCGTAGGTCGTGCAGGCACTGAAGCTTTCTTT CASSVGRAGTEAFF
NA many TRBJ2-7 TRBV18 TGTGCCAGCTCACCATATGGGACCTACGAGCAGTACTTC CASSPYGTYEQYF
NA NA TRBJ2-1 TRBV27 TGTGCCAGCACCCAACCAGGGGGGGGGAATGAGCAGTTCTTC CASTQPGGGNEQFF
TRBD1 many TRBJ2-5 TRBV14 TGTGCCAGCAGCCGCAACCTGGGGACAGGCCAAGAGACCCAGTACTTC CASSRNLGTGQETQYF
TRBD1 NA TRBJ2-6 TRBV20-1 TGCAGTGCTGCCGTAGGGACAGGTTCTTTCTCTGGGGCCAACGTCCTGACTTTC CSAAVGTGSFSGANVLTF
TRBD2 many TRBJ2-5 TRBV6-1 TGTGCCAGCATCCCGGGGGGGAGGGTAGAGACCCAGTACTTC CASIPGGRVETQYF
TRBD2 many TRBJ2-2 TRBV24-1 TGTGCCACCAGTGATTCCGGCCTAGCGGGAGGACCGCGTACCTACGGGGAGCTGTTTTTT CATSDSGLAGGPRTYGELFF
TRBD1 many TRBJ1-1 TRBV5-1 TGCGCCAGCAGCTCGGGACAGCTCGCGGACACTGAAGCTTTCTTT CASSSGQLADTEAFF
NA many TRBJ2-7 TRBV20-1 TGCAGTGCACAGCAGCAAGCAGACTACGAGCAGTACTTC CSAQQQADYEQYF
NA few TRBJ2-1 TRBV4-3 TGCGCCAGCAGCCAAGGGGGCACTTTGGGGGGTGAGCAGTTCTTC CASSQGGTLGGEQFF
TRBD1 many TRBJ2-1 TRBV18 TGTGCCAGCTCACCACCTGGGACAGCAAACTCAGGGGAGCAGTTCTTC CASSPPGTANSGEQFF
NA many TRBJ1-1 TRBV12-3/TRBV12-4 TGTGCCAGCAGCCCTCCCCCCGCAGGAGCCACTGAAGCTTTCTTT CASSPPPAGATEAFF
NA many TRBJ2-1 TRBV6-2/TRBV6-3 TGTGCCAGCAGTCCCCCTCGATGGATGAGCTCCTACAATGAGCAGTTCTTC CASSPPRWMSSYNEQFF
NA NA TRBJ2-7 TRBV28 TGTGCCAGCACCATCGGGACGGGGACCTCCTACGAGCAGTACTTC CASTIGTGTSYEQYF
TRBD2 many TRBJ2-1 TRBV19 TGTGCCAGTAGTGATGGCCTAGCGGGAGGGTCTGGCTACAATGAGCAGTTCTTC CASSDGLAGGSGYNEQFF
TRBD2 NA TRBJ2-3 TRBV5-4 TGTGCCAGCAGCGAGACTAGCGCCTTAGGAGATACGCAGTATTTT CASSETSALGDTQYF
TRBD2 many TRBJ2-2 TRBV28 TGTGCCAGCAGTTTCCCTCTGGGAGCGGGAGGCGGCACCGGGGAGCTGTTTTTT CASSFPLGAGGGTGELFF
NA many TRBJ2-7 TRBV18 TGTGCCAGCTCACCGGGTCCCGACTACGAGCAGTACTTC CASSPGPDYEQYF
NA few TRBJ2-3 TRBV4-1 TGCGCCAGCAGGAAGAGCGGGAGCACAGATACGCAGTATTTT CASRKSGSTDTQYF
TRBD2 many TRBJ2-1 TRBV7-6 TGTGCCAGCAGCTTAAGACTAGCGGGAGGGGGTGAGCAGTTCTTC CASSLRLAGGGEQFF
TRBD2 NA TRBJ2-1 TRBV12-5 TGTGCTAGTGGTTTGTATCTAGCGGGAGGGGACAATGAGCAGTTCTTC CASGLYLAGGDNEQFF
NA many TRBJ1-5 TRBV6-2/TRBV6-3 TGTGCCACCTCCGACATGTTCATGAGCTATCAGCCCCAGCATTTT CATSDMFMSYQPQHF
NA many TRBJ2-3 TRBV20-1 TGCAGTGCTAGTCTCCTAAGCAACACAGATACGCAGTATTTT CSASLLSNTDTQYF
NA NA TRBJ2-6 TRBV5-1 TGCGCCAGCAGCCAGGTGAACTCTGGGGCCAACGTCCTGACTTTC CASSQVNSGANVLTF
NA NA TRBJ1-2 TRBV7-3 TGTGCCAGCAGCTCGACAGGAGGCTATGGCTACACCTTC CASSSTGGYGYTF
NA many TRBJ2-5 TRBV11-2 TGTGCCAGCAGCGAAGAGACCCAGTACTTC CASSEETQYF
NA few TRBJ1-5 TRBV9 TGTGCCAGCAGCGTCACAGGGAGTCAGCCCCAGCATTTT CASSVTGSQPQHF
NA NA TRBJ2-2 TRBV7-9 TGTGCCAGCAGCTTAGAAGAGATGAACACCGGGGAGCTGTTTTTT CASSLEEMNTGELFF
TRBD1 many TRBJ2-5 TRBV11-1 TGTGCCAGCAGCTTATTGACAGGGTTGGGGTTAGAGACCCAGTACTTC CASSLLTGLGLETQYF